A single sample gave rise to the 27 T cell receptor beta chains below, sequenced in a study of T cells in Graves' hyperthyroidism and ophthalmopathy. Template material for amplifying TCR beta CDR3 regions consisted of RNA transcripts. RT-PCR in the first round (using the HTBI primer set) targeted the TCR CDR3. TCRdb ran MiXCR on the multiplex PCR reads and lists one entry per CDR3 protein. The sample includes approximately 360,000 distinct CDR3 sequences, just under 25% of them seen just once. Sequences were obtained from blood. Every receptor here comes from a man aged 50 to 60 with Graves' hyperthyroidism.

The chain has TRBV6-1 and TRBJ2-7; tentative D call: TRBD1 (6 bases). V dropped 8 bases and J dropped 3 bases, with 20 bases sitting between them. The germline gives CDR1 MNHNS, CDR2 SASEGT. The CDR3 length is 15 residues. The CDR3 is CASSPFRTADYEQYF. The CDR3 DNA is TGTGCCAGCTCGCCTTTTAGGACAGCCGACTACGAGCAGTACTTC.

This clonotype was observed at least ten times. The chain uses TRBV4-1 and TRBJ2-7; possible D gene TRBD2, 6 bases. CDR1 MGHRA and CDR2 YSYEKL come from the germline V gene. The CDR3 has 16 residues. V was pared by 1 base and J by 2 bases, with 15 bases between. This CDR3 reads CASSQGRDMFTYEQYF. The CDR3 DNA follows: TGCGCCAGCAGCCAAGGGCGGGATATGTTCACCTACGAGCAGTACTTC.

J is TRBJ2-1 and V is TRBV9, with 10 positions matching TRBD2. CDR3 size: 13 residues. Per germline, CDR1 SGDLS and CDR2 YYNGEE. V trimming: 6 bases; J trimming: 4 bases; junction bases outside the gene matches: 1. CDR3 sequence: CASKREGYNEQFF. The CDR3 bases are TGTGCCAGCAAGCGGGAGGGTTACAATGAGCAGTTCTTC.

This clonotype was observed a few times. The chain employs TRBV9 and TRBJ2-2; unclear D gene. Germline CDR1 is SGDLS and CDR2 is YYNGEE. V was pared by 0 bases and J by 5 bases, with 5 bases between. This CDR3 has 13 amino acids. The CDR3 here is CASSVDHTGELFF. CDR3 nucleotides: TGTGCCAGCAGCGTAGATCATACCGGGGAGCTGTTTTTT. Supplemented by reference TRBV9 and TRBJ2-2, the full variable domain reads DSGVTQTPKHLITATGQRVTLRCSPRSGDLSVYWYQQSLDQGLQFLIQYYNGEERAKGNILERFSAQQFPDLHSELNLSSLELGDSALYFCASSVDHTGELFFGEGSRLTVL.

V gene TRBV20-1 combines with J gene TRBJ2-7, with D perhaps TRBD1 (8 bases). V was shortened by 4 bases and J by 5 bases, with 12 bases between the two germline ends. CDR1 and CDR2 from the germline V gene are DFQATT and SNEGSKA (reference sequence). The CDR3 extends over 12 amino acids. Written as DNA, the CDR3 is TGCAGTGCTATAACAGGGGGGGACGAGCAGTACTTC. Protein sequence: CSAITGGDEQYF.

This clonotype has more than one count but fewer than ten. DNA of the CDR3: TGTGCCAGCAGCCAACAGGGGGCTCGAGGCTACACCTTC. It codes for CASSQQGARGYTF. This chain links TRBV7-6 with TRBJ1-2; 9 bases agree with TRBD1. The CDR3 length is 13 residues. CDR1 is SGHVS and CDR2 is FNYEAQ in the germline V gene. V lost 5 bases and J lost 8; bases outside the gene matches: 6.

This clonotype was detected many times. The V and J genes are TRBV27 and TRBJ2-5; the D is unclear. Trimming took 1 base from V and 1 from J, leaving 4 bases between them. CDR3 length: 13 residues. Germline CDR1 and CDR2: MNHEY and SMNVEV (reference sequence). CDR3 loop: CASSLWGQETQYF. CDR3 coding DNA: TGTGCCAGCAGTTTATGGGGCCAAGAGACCCAGTACTTC.

This chain uses TRBV20-1 with TRBJ1-5, with D tentatively TRBD1 (5 bases). Germline assignment: CDR1 DFQATT and CDR2 SNEGSKA (reference sequence). Between the trimmed V and J ends, which lost 6 bases and 1 base, there was a span of 19 bases. The CDR3 spans 16 residues. CDR3 DNA: TGCAGTGCATCCACCGTAGGGGCAGGGAGCAATCAGCCCCAGCATTTT. Translation gives CSASTVGAGSNQPQHF.

This clonotype appeared a few times. Here the CDR3 reads CASTLDGAGTQYF. The DNA for the CDR3 is TGTGCCAGCACCCTCGATGGGGCAGGGACCCAGTACTTC. The chain employs TRBV11-1 and TRBJ2-5; a weak D match, TRBD1 (5 bases). The CDR3 is 13 residues long. CDR1 and CDR2 from the germline V gene are SGHAT and FQDESV (reference sequence). V lost 7 bases and J 7 bases, leaving 16 bases between the germline ends.

J is TRBJ1-1 and V is TRBV5-1; TRBD1 might be the D (5 bases). Germline V gene sequence: CDR1 SGHRS, CDR2 YFSETQ. Trimming removed 4 bases at V and 2 bases at J, with 12 bases between. This CDR3 region has 14 residues. The CDR3 DNA reads as TGCGCCAGCAGCGAGGGTGGGGGTAACACTGAAGCTTTCTTT. It specifies CASSEGGGNTEAFF.

This clonotype was counted a few times. The chain links TRBV28 to TRBJ1-2; no definite D call. The V and J ends lost 10 bases and 2 bases respectively, with 11 bases between them. The germline V gene encodes CDR1 MDHEN and CDR2 SYDVKM. The CDR3 runs 12 residues. The CDR3 nucleotides read TGTGCCATCCAGGACCGAAACTATGGCTACACCTTC. This sequence encodes CAIQDRNYGYTF.

The chain couples TRBV9 to TRBJ2-2; 9 positions agree with TRBD1. CDR1 is SGDLS, CDR2 YYNGEE, per germline. The CDR3 consists of 15 residues. V lost 2 bases, J lost 6 bases, and 5 bases stayed unmatched. CDR3 in DNA: TGTGCCAGCAGCGTTACAGGGGGCCGCTCCGGGGAGCTGTTTTTT. It translates to CASSVTGGRSGELFF.

The chain carries TRBV5-1 and TRBJ2-5; D might be TRBD1 (7 bases). The V gene lost 0 bases and the J gene lost 4 bases, with 16 bases spanning the gap. From germline, CDR1 is SGHRS and CDR2 YFSETQ. CDR3 length equals 16 residues. CDR3 in amino acids: CASSLAGGQMRETQYF. CDR3 nucleotides: TGCGCCAGCAGCTTGGCCGGGGGACAGATGAGAGAGACCCAGTACTTC.

The genes are TRBV4-2 and TRBJ2-1, with 7 bases aligning to TRBD2. V lost 1 base to trimming and J lost 8 bases; unmatched junction nucleotides: 5. There are 14 residues in the CDR3. In germline, CDR1 is LGHNA, CDR2 YNFKEQ. The CDR3 region is CASSQVGLGYEQFF. The CDR3 region has the DNA TGTGCCAGCAGCCAAGTTGGACTAGGATATGAGCAGTTCTTC.

As DNA, the CDR3 is TGTGCCACCAGCAGAACCCATGAGCAGTTCTTC. It codes for CATSRTHEQFF. V and J are TRBV15 and TRBJ2-1; the D is unclear. CDR3 length: 11 amino acids. Trimming cost V 2 bases and J 8 bases, with 4 bases left between them. Germline V gene lookup returns CDR1 LNHNV and CDR2 YYDKDF (reference sequence).

V gene TRBV30 combines with J gene TRBJ2-7, with TRBD2 matching over 8 bases. V lost 0 bases to trimming and J lost 3 bases; unmatched junction nucleotides: 1. Looked up from germline, CDR1 is GTSNPN and CDR2 is SVGIG (reference sequence). This CDR3 is 13 amino acids long. The CDR3 DNA follows: TGTGCCTGGAGTGTACGGGAGGGCTACGAGCAGTACTTC. Translating it yields CAWSVREGYEQYF. The variable domain in full, completed from reference TRBV30 and TRBJ2-7, reads SQTIHQWPATLVQPVGSPLSLECTVEGTSNPNLYWYRQAAGRGLQLLFYSVGIGQISSEVPQNLSASRPQDRQFILSSKKLLLSDSGFYLCAWSVREGYEQYFGPGTRLTVT.

This clonotype was detected only a few times. V usage is TRBV30 and J usage is TRBJ1-5; D is uncertain. V shed 2 bases and J shed 4 bases, with 9 bases lying between them. Germline-derived CDR1 and CDR2 are GTSNPN and SVGIG (reference sequence). The CDR3 is 13 amino acids. CDR3 nucleotides: TGTGCCTGGAGTACGGGAATAAATCAGCCCCAGCATTTT. Protein: CAWSTGINQPQHF.

The chain couples TRBV5-1 to TRBJ1-1; no definite D call. V was clipped by 5 bases and J by 6 bases, with 8 bases between them. The CDR3 consists of 11 residues. The germline V gene encodes CDR1 SGHRS and CDR2 YFSETQ. The CDR3 DNA follows: TGCGCCAGCAGGGGTAGTGCTGAAGCTTTCTTT. Residues: CASRGSAEAFF. Full variable domain (outside the CDR3, taken from reference TRBV5-1 and TRBJ1-1): KAGVTQTPRYLIKTRGQQVTLSCSPISGHRSVSWYQQTPGQGLQFLFEYFSETQRNKGNFPGRFSGRQFSNSRSEMNVSTLELGDSALYLCASRGSAEAFFGQGTRLTVV.

The chain couples TRBV7-9 to TRBJ2-7; the match to TRBD2 covers 13 bases. CDR1 and CDR2 from the germline V gene are SEHNR and FQNEAQ (reference sequence). CDR3 length equals 20 residues. The trim removed 4 bases at V and 5 bases at J, leaving 20 bases unmatched. In DNA, the CDR3 is TGTGCCAGCAGCTCCGGGTGGGGACTAGCGGGAAACCCCTATTCTGACGAGCAGTACTTC. The encoded protein is CASSSGWGLAGNPYSDEQYF.

This clonotype came up a few times. The rearrangement uses TRBV27 and TRBJ1-4; TRBD1 agrees at 9 bases. This CDR3 is 13 amino acids long. CDR1 MNHEY and CDR2 SMNVEV come from the germline V gene (reference sequence). V shed 8 bases, J shed 5 bases, and the junction held 3 bases outside the gene matches. CDR3 coding DNA: TGTGCCAGCGGGGACAGGGAGAATGAAAAACTGTTTTTT. Amino acids: CASGDRENEKLFF.

This clonotype has just a few counts. The rearrangement joins TRBV5-5 to TRBJ1-2; D is ambiguous. V was cut by 4 bases and J by 8 bases, with 9 bases left in between. Germline V CDR1 and CDR2: SGHKS, YYEKEE (reference sequence). The CDR3 is made up of 11 amino acids. In DNA, the CDR3 is TGTGCCAGCAGCCCTTCAGGCGGCTACACCTTC. Protein product: CASSPSGGYTF.

This chain joins TRBV4-2 and TRBJ1-1; 7 bases line up with TRBD1. Germline CDR1 is LGHNA and CDR2 is YNFKEQ. The CDR3 is 16 residues long. V shed 2 bases and J 2 bases; nucleotides not matched to a gene: 8. The CDR3 protein is CASSQTGTATNTEAFF. CDR3 coding DNA: TGTGCCAGCAGCCAAACTGGGACAGCTACTAACACTGAAGCTTTCTTT.

This clonotype was detected many times. This rearrangement joins TRBV11-3 to TRBJ1-1, with TRBD1 matching 7 bases. This CDR3 has 13 residues. Trimming took 4 bases from V and 3 from J; bases not matched to a gene: 2. CDR1 is SGHNT, CDR2 YENEEA, per germline. The chain's CDR3 is CASSSTGYTEAFF. DNA for the CDR3: TGTGCCAGCAGCTCGACAGGGTACACTGAAGCTTTCTTT.

The V and J genes are TRBV6-1 and TRBJ2-7; TRBD2 matches 11 bases. Germline CDR1 MNHNS, CDR2 SASEGT. The CDR3 loop spans 13 amino acids. Losses at the gene ends were 4 bases for V and 7 bases for J; bases not matched to a gene: 3. CDR3 in DNA: TGTGCCAGCAGTGTAGCGGGAGGGCTGGAGCAGTACTTC. Its translation is CASSVAGGLEQYF.

This clonotype occurred once. The chain employs TRBV29-1 and TRBJ1-2; the match to TRBD1 covers 11 bases. The CDR3 runs to 15 residues. V trimming: 3 bases; J trimming: 7 bases; junction bases outside the gene matches: 10. Germline V gene data show CDR1 as SQVTM and CDR2 as ANQGSEA. The CDR3 region has the DNA TGCAGCGTTGAGGACAGGGGGCGCGATACTAGTGGCTACACCTTC. Translated, it gives CSVEDRGRDTSGYTF.

This clonotype has only a few counts. V gene TRBV6-1 combines with J gene TRBJ2-2; possible D gene TRBD1, 7 bases. The V end lost 6 bases, the J end lost 6 bases, and 26 bases lay between the germline ends. CDR1 is MNHNS, CDR2 SASEGT, per germline. The CDR3 spans 18 residues. The CDR3 is CASRPGQGGAQRAGELFF. CDR3 sequence (DNA): TGTGCCAGCAGACCCGGCCAGGGGGGAGCTCAACGGGCCGGGGAGCTGTTTTTT.

The chain recombines TRBV7-3 with TRBJ2-1; the D call may be TRBD1 or TRBD2 (5 bases each). V shed 5 bases and J shed 4 bases, with 9 bases lying between them. The CDR3 is 13 residues long. From germline, CDR1 is SGHTA and CDR2 FQGTGA. The CDR3 sequence is CASSMGPYNEQFF. In DNA form, the CDR3 reads TGTGCCAGCAGCATGGGACCTTACAATGAGCAGTTCTTC.